This T cell receptor beta chain emerged from a study of regulatory T cells in long-lasting Graves disease. The wider study: New Graves' disease cases had less than 3 months of antithyroid drugs. Study observations and caveats: Analyses excluded thyroid tissue, covering peripheral blood alone.

Researchers made TCR beta libraries by using iRepertoire HTBI primers and running Arm-PCR on CDR3 regions. TCRdb redid the calling of the multiplex PCR reads with MiXCR, one entry per CDR3 protein. The sample carries about 420,000 distinct CDR3 sequences, around 15% recorded once. The CDR3 totals 14 residues. Germline values: CDR1 SGHVS, CDR2 FNYEAQ. Trimming left V 5 bases short and J 6 bases short, with 14 bases between. Time point specified: newly diagnosed GD, antithyroid drugs for less than 3 months. From PBMCs, RNA was extracted and then used to make the TCR library. This clonotype was seen a handful of times. The antigen is not known. Another study also made use of these data, one on T cells in Graves' hyperthyroidism and ophthalmopathy.

The sample consisted of peripheral blood mononuclear cells (PBMCs), taken at new diagnosis, from a patient treated with antithyroid drugs. The gene calls are TRBV7-6 and TRBJ2-1, with D possibly called TRBD1 or TRBD2 (6 bases each). The TCR comes from a woman aged 18 to 35 with Graves disease. The CDR3 DNA sequence: TGTGCCAGCAGCAAAGAAGGGGGAGGCAATGAGCAGTTCTTC. This codes for CASSKEGGGNEQFF.